The rows below give T cell receptor beta chains drawn from one sample of a study of shared clonotypes between healthy human individuals. Using immunoSEQ multiplex PCR, the repertoire was profiled, and TCRdb retains in-frame clones only, with some absent. Here the sample spans 1.5 million to 2.5 million clones, about 95% being singletons. Material: naive CD8+ T cells sorted from blood. These receptors were collected from a man aged 18 to 30 in good health. The CDR3 runs from the conserved cysteine through the conserved F or W. Fields, in order: V gene, J gene, clone size, D gene, CDR3 protein, CDR3 DNA. A D gene is named only where the DNA matches it firmly. Clone size is shown for a subset of rows, as once, few, many or a class of expanded clone.

V: TRBV9
J: TRBJ1-2
size: .
D: .
CDR3: CASSVAKGSDYGYTF
DNA: TGTGCCAGCAGCGTCGCGAAGGGGAGTGACTATGGCTACACCTTC

V: TRBV27
J: TRBJ2-7
size: .
D: .
CDR3: CASSLSQGTLNYEQYF
DNA: TGTGCCAGCAGTTTATCGCAAGGGACCCTGAACTACGAGCAGTACTTC

V: TRBV9
J: TRBJ2-1
size: .
D: .
CDR3: CASSVDVWNEQFF
DNA: TGTGCCAGCAGCGTAGATGTGTGGAATGAGCAGTTCTTC

V: TRBV19
J: TRBJ2-5
size: .
D: .
CDR3: CASSILGGETQYF
DNA: TGTGCCAGTAGTATACTAGGAGGGGAGACCCAGTACTTC

V: TRBV19
J: TRBJ2-1
size: .
D: .
CDR3: CASSIVAGYYNEQFF
DNA: TGTGCCAGTAGTATAGTGGCAGGGTACTACAATGAGCAGTTCTTC

V: TRBV7-9
J: TRBJ1-2
size: .
D: TRBD1
CDR3: CASSSGQEEGGYTF
DNA: TGTGCCAGCAGTTCGGGACAGGAGGAAGGTGGCTACACCTTC

V: TRBV5-3
J: TRBJ2-5
size: .
D: .
CDR3: CARSLVKGGTETQYF
DNA: TGTGCCAGAAGCTTGGTAAAAGGGGGGACGGAGACCCAGTACTTC

V: TRBV9
J: TRBJ1-1
size: .
D: TRBD1
CDR3: CASSTMTGGDTEAFF
DNA: TGTGCCAGCAGCACAATGACAGGGGGTGACACTGAAGCTTTCTTT

V: TRBV29-1
J: TRBJ2-7
size: .
D: .
CDR3: CSVEGLVSYEQYF
DNA: TGCAGCGTTGAGGGTCTGGTCTCCTACGAGCAGTACTTC

V: TRBV10-1
J: TRBJ1-2
size: .
D: .
CDR3: CASSDNRPYGYTF
DNA: TGCGCCAGCAGTGACAACAGACCCTATGGCTACACCTTC

V: TRBV6-5
J: TRBJ2-7
size: once
D: .
CDR3: CATKTPFVDEQYF
DNA: TGTGCCACCAAGACGCCGTTCGTCGACGAGCAGTACTTC

V: TRBV15
J: TRBJ2-2
size: .
D: .
CDR3: CATSRGAGTTGELFF
DNA: TGTGCCACCAGCAGAGGGGCGGGAACCACCGGGGAGCTGTTTTTT

V: TRBV30
J: TRBJ2-3
size: .
D: TRBD1
CDR3: CAWSTGTGFQDTQYF
DNA: TGTGCCTGGAGCACCGGGACAGGGTTTCAAGATACGCAGTATTTT

V: TRBV7-2
J: TRBJ2-7
size: .
D: TRBD1
CDR3: CASSLVQGEGNEQYF
DNA: TGTGCCAGCAGCTTAGTACAGGGGGAAGGCAACGAGCAGTACTTC

V: TRBV4-1
J: TRBJ2-7
size: .
D: .
CDR3: CASSQGTPSDEQYF
DNA: TGCGCCAGCAGCCAAGGAACACCTTCCGACGAGCAGTACTTC

V: TRBV4-1
J: TRBJ2-7
size: .
D: TRBD1
CDR3: CASSAGTGVLEQYF
DNA: TGCGCCAGCAGCGCCGGGACAGGGGTACTCGAGCAGTACTTC

V: TRBV28
J: TRBJ1-2
size: .
D: .
CDR3: CASTGRTEVSHIYGYTF
DNA: TGTGCCAGCACCGGAAGGACCGAGGTTTCTCATATCTATGGCTACACCTTC

V: TRBV27
J: TRBJ2-5
size: .
D: TRBD2
CDR3: CASSLTASGTQETQYF
DNA: TGTGCCAGCAGTTTAACGGCTAGCGGAACCCAAGAGACCCAGTACTTC

V: TRBV5-4
J: TRBJ1-1
size: .
D: .
CDR3: CASSLAWGWDTEAFF
DNA: TGTGCCAGCAGCTTGGCTTGGGGGTGGGACACTGAAGCTTTCTTT

V: TRBV6-1
J: TRBJ1-2
size: .
D: .
CDR3: CASSRTDNYGYTF
DNA: TGTGCCAGCAGCCGAACAGATAACTATGGCTACACCTTC

V: TRBV10-2
J: TRBJ2-3
size: .
D: TRBD2
CDR3: CASSNPGTTQIAGDTQYF
DNA: TGCGCCAGCAGTAATCCCGGGACTACCCAAATTGCGGGGGATACGCAGTATTTT

V: TRBV7-6
J: TRBJ2-2
size: .
D: TRBD1
CDR3: CASRTGAGTGELFF
DNA: TGTGCCAGTAGGACAGGGGCCGGGACCGGGGAGCTGTTTTTT

V: TRBV5-4
J: TRBJ2-7
size: .
D: TRBD2
CDR3: CASSLSGSHYEQYF
DNA: TGTGCCAGCAGCTTGAGCGGGAGCCACTACGAGCAGTACTTC

V: TRBV4-1
J: TRBJ2-5
size: .
D: .
CDR3: CASSRGRLETQYF
DNA: TGCGCCAGCAGTAGGGGACGGCTCGAGACCCAGTACTTC